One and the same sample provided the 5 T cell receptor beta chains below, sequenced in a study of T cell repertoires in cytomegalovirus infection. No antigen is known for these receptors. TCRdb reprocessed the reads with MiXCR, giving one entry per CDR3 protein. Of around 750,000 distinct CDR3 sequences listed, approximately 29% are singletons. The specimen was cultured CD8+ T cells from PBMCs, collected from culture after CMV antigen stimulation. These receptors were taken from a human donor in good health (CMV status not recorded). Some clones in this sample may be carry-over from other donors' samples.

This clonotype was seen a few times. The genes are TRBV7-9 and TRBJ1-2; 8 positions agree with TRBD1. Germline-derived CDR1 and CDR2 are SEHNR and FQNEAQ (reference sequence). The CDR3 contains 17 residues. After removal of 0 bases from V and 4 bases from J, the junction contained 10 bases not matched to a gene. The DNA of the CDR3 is TGTGCCAGCAGCTTAGCAGATATCGGACAGGGTGTCTATGGCTACACCTTC. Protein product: CASSLADIGQGVYGYTF.

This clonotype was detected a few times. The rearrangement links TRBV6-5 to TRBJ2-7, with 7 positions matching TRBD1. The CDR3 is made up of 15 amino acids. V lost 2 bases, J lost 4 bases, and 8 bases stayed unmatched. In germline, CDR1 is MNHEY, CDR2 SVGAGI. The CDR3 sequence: CASSYDFGTEYEQYF. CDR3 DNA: TGTGCCAGCAGTTACGATTTCGGGACAGAATACGAGCAGTACTTC.

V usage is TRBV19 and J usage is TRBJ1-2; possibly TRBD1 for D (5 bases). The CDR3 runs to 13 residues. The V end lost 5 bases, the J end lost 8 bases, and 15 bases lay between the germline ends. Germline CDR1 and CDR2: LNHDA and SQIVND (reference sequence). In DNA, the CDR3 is TGTGCCAGTAGTCCTGGGGCGGGGCCCGGCTACACCTTC. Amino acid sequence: CASSPGAGPGYTF.

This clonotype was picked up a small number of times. In DNA, the CDR3 is TGTGCCATCAGTGAGACAGGGTCTTGGAATTCACCCCTCCACTTT. Amino acid sequence: CAISETGSWNSPLHF. The J gene is TRBJ1-6, the V gene TRBV10-3, with D possibly TRBD1 on 6 matching bases. The CDR3 runs 15 residues. Germline-derived CDR1 and CDR2 are ENHRY and SYGVKD. Trimming removed 2 bases at V and 7 bases at J, with 12 bases between.

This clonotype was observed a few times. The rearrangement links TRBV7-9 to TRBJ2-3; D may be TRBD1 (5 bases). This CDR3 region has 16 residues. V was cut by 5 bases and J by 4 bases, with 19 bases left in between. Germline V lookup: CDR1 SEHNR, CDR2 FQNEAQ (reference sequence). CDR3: CASSPPGRGRADTQYF. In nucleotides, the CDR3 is TGTGCCAGCAGCCCCCCCGGAAGGGGTAGGGCAGATACGCAGTATTTT.